These 32 T cell receptor beta chains came from one sample sequenced in a study of PD-1 blockade in classical Hodgkin lymphoma. Assay: immunoSEQ multiplex PCR; the TCRdb copy retains only in-frame clones and omits some. The repertoire holds fewer than 50,000 clones, with around 83% as singletons. Every patient had relapsed following autologous stem cell transplantation, and cohorts differed in brentuximab vedotin exposure. The source was peripheral blood mononuclear cells (PBMCs), collected before the second cycle of nivolumab. The receptors originated from a human donor with classical Hodgkin lymphoma.

The chain carries TRBV6-1 and TRBJ1-1; D not certain. V dropped 11 bases and J dropped 4 bases, with 14 bases sitting between them. The CDR3 runs to 12 residues. The germline V gene has CDR1 MNHNS and CDR2 SASEGT. The CDR3, as DNA: TGTGCCCACAATGCTGGAGGCACTGAAGCTTTCTTT. It codes for CAHNAGGTEAFF.

This rearrangement joins TRBV4-3 to TRBJ2-7; maybe TRBD2 (6 bases). Trimming removed 3 bases at V and 0 bases at J, with 18 bases between. CDR3 length: 17 amino acids. The germline V gene has CDR1 LGHNA and CDR2 YSLEER. This CDR3 reads CASSQALVAAYSYEQYF. In DNA, the CDR3 is TGCGCCAGCAGCCAGGCCTTGGTAGCGGCCTACTCCTACGAGCAGTACTTC.

As concerns this clone: A junction boundary mismatches the germline segment, possibly from a read error. J is TRBJ2-7 and V is TRBV6-5, with 7 bases aligning to TRBD1. This CDR3 region has 13 residues. Looked up from germline, CDR1 is MNHEY and CDR2 is SVGAGI. The CDR3 here is CASNYGTVHEQYF. The CDR3 nucleotides are TGTGCCAGCAATTACGGGACAGTCCACGAGCAGTACTTC.

This clone was found a few times. The chain couples TRBV4-2 to TRBJ2-2; 9 bases fit TRBD2. V shed 4 bases and J 7 bases; nucleotides not matched to a gene: 10. The length of the CDR3 is 16 residues. Germline V gene lookup returns CDR1 LGHNA and CDR2 YNFKEQ. The CDR3 spells CASSPIAGEGIGELFF. The CDR3 DNA reads TGTGCCAGCAGCCCCATAGCGGGGGAGGGAATCGGGGAGCTGTTTTTT.

This chain joins TRBV4-2 and TRBJ1-2; perhaps TRBD1 as D (5 bases). Germline CDR1 is LGHNA and CDR2 is YNFKEQ. The CDR3 is 15 amino acids. V lost 0 bases and J 3 bases, leaving 11 bases between the germline ends. The DNA for the CDR3 is TGTGCCAGCAGCCAAGATGAGGGGAGAGACTATGGCTACACCTTC. Amino acid sequence: CASSQDEGRDYGYTF.

This chain links TRBV18 with TRBJ2-7; D is perhaps TRBD1 (6 bases). V shed 3 bases and J shed 6 bases, with 15 bases lying between them. The CDR3 has 14 residues. Germline CDR1 KGHSH, CDR2 LQKENI. The CDR3: CASSPDRKGTEQYF. CDR3 coding DNA: TGTGCCAGCTCACCGGACAGAAAGGGTACCGAGCAGTACTTC.

The V and J genes are TRBV19 and TRBJ2-2; TRBD2 matches 7 bases. This CDR3 region has 15 residues. With V trimmed by 5 bases and J by 4 bases, 7 bases remained unmatched. Germline-derived CDR1 and CDR2 are LNHDA and SQIVND (reference sequence). CDR3 coding DNA: TGTGCCAGTAGTCGGGGAGGGGTGGGCACCGGGGAGCTGTTTTTT. It encodes CASSRGGVGTGELFF. Together with reference TRBV19 and TRBJ2-2, the CDR3 gives the full variable domain: DGGITQSPKYLFRKEGQNVTLSCEQNLNHDAMYWYRQDPGQGLRLIYYSQIVNDFQKGDIAEGYSVSREKKESFPLTVTSAQKNPTAFYLCASSRGGVGTGELFFGEGSRLTVL.

This chain connects TRBV5-4 to TRBJ1-1; 7 nucleotides line up with TRBD1. The J segment lost 5 bases and the V segment lost 2 bases, leaving 6 bases of the junction unmatched. This CDR3 comprises 14 residues. Germline CDR1 SGHNT, CDR2 YYREEE (reference sequence). CDR3 sequence: CASSFTTGRTEAFF. In DNA, the CDR3 is TGTGCCAGCAGCTTTACGACAGGGAGGACTGAAGCTTTCTTT.

V and J are TRBV7-8 and TRBJ1-5; TRBD1 agrees at 8 bases. The CDR3 consists of 15 residues. Germline CDR1 and CDR2: SGHVS and FQNEAQ. Germline trimming cut 6 bases from V and 5 bases from J; bases unmatched to any gene: 9. DNA for the CDR3: TGTGCCAGCAGTGGGACAGGTTGGGAGGATCAGCCCCAGCATTTT. Translation: CASSGTGWEDQPQHF.

This clone was recorded only once. The chain uses TRBV27 and TRBJ2-2, with 14 bases matching TRBD2. In germline, CDR1 is MNHEY, CDR2 SMNVEV (reference sequence). V gave up 4 bases and J gave up 6 bases; unmatched junction bases: 7. The length of the CDR3 is 17 residues. The CDR3 nucleotides read TGTGCCAGCAGTTCGTTCACGGGACTAGCGGGAGCCGGGGAGCTGTTTTTT. It yields the protein CASSSFTGLAGAGELFF.

The chain joins TRBV5-6 to TRBJ2-7; 7 bases are a match to TRBD1. V lost 7 bases to trimming and J lost 5 bases; unmatched junction nucleotides: 15. The CDR3 runs 15 residues. The V gene's germline CDR1 is SGHDT and CDR2 YYEEEE. The DNA of the CDR3 is TGTGCCAGCGCTATTTTCGGAGACAGGGACCACGAGCAGTACTTC. Encoded protein: CASAIFGDRDHEQYF.

This clone appeared a single time. The chain is built from TRBV5-1 and TRBJ2-7; weak D call: TRBD1 (5 bases). The ends were cut back, 3 bases at V and 2 bases at J, with 12 bases in the middle. The CDR3 spans 14 residues. CDR1 and CDR2 from the germline V gene are SGHRS and YFSETQ. The chain's CDR3 is CASSSLGEAYEQYF. In DNA form, the CDR3 reads TGCGCCAGCAGCTCCCTAGGGGAAGCCTACGAGCAGTACTTC.

This rearrangement joins TRBV18 to TRBJ1-2; the D gene is possibly TRBD1 (6 bases). The CDR3 loop spans 15 amino acids. Trimming stripped 2 bases from V and 10 bases from J, with 20 bases between. CDR1 KGHSH and CDR2 LQKENI come from the germline V gene. The DNA of the CDR3 is TGTGCCAGCTCACCAACAGGGCAGGGGCTTATCGACTACACCTTC. Protein: CASSPTGQGLIDYTF.

This sequence joins TRBV6-1 and TRBJ2-7; 8 nucleotides align to TRBD2. The CDR3 totals 14 residues. The J segment lost 5 bases and the V segment lost 4 bases, leaving 7 bases of the junction unmatched. Germline V gives CDR1 MNHNS, CDR2 SASEGT. CDR3 protein: CASSAPGTRDEQYF. The CDR3 nucleotides read TGTGCCAGCAGTGCACCCGGGACTAGGGACGAGCAGTACTTC.

This clone was recorded only once. This chain joins TRBV18 and TRBJ2-1; D is ambiguous. The CDR3 is made up of 13 amino acids. V lost 0 bases, J lost 6 bases, and 6 bases lay in between. The V gene's germline CDR1 is KGHSH and CDR2 LQKENI. The CDR3 nucleotides are TGTGCCAGCTCACCACCGGACCTCAATGAGCAGTTCTTC. Translated: CASSPPDLNEQFF.

This clone is medium-sized by share. The chain is built from TRBV28 and TRBJ2-5, with D hard to call. In germline, CDR1 is MDHEN, CDR2 SYDVKM. Trimming took 3 bases from V and 5 from J, leaving 10 bases between them. The CDR3 sequence is 13 residues long. The CDR3 nucleotides read TGTGCCAGCAGTTTGGAAGTCGGCGAGACCCAGTACTTC. Amino acids: CASSLEVGETQYF.

V is TRBV27 and J is TRBJ2-1, with TRBD2 matching 13 bases. V lost 2 bases, J lost 4 bases, and 5 bases stayed unmatched. This CDR3 has 17 amino acids. Germline CDR1 is MNHEY and CDR2 is SMNVEV (reference sequence). CDR3 region: CASSLVQTSGRYNEQFF. The CDR3 DNA sequence: TGTGCCAGCAGTTTAGTACAGACTAGCGGGAGGTACAATGAGCAGTTCTTC.

The V gene is TRBV28, the J gene TRBJ2-7; D uncertain. Per germline, CDR1 MDHEN and CDR2 SYDVKM. This CDR3 contains 12 residues. The V and J ends lost 2 bases and 7 bases respectively, with 9 bases between them. CDR3 bases: TGTGCCAGCAGTTTAAAAGGGCGGGAGCAGTACTTC. This encodes CASSLKGREQYF.

This clone was observed a single time. The rearrangement links TRBV6-6 to TRBJ1-1; D gene ambiguous. Trimming cost V 5 bases and J 4 bases, with 14 bases left between them. This CDR3 has 14 residues. CDR1 and CDR2 (germline): MNHNY, SVGAGI (reference sequence). The DNA of the CDR3 is TGTGCCAGCAGTAACTGGGTTTTCGCCACTGAAGCTTTCTTT. Translating gives CASSNWVFATEAFF.

This chain links TRBV27 with TRBJ1-1; the match to TRBD1 covers 11 bases. CDR3 length equals 16 residues. V lost 3 bases, J lost 7 bases, and 10 bases stayed unmatched. Germline assignment: CDR1 MNHEY and CDR2 SMNVEV (reference sequence). The CDR3 is CASSFTRTGGIGEAFF. CDR3 DNA: TGTGCCAGCAGTTTCACCCGGACAGGGGGCATCGGTGAAGCTTTCTTT.

The chain carries TRBV6-4 and TRBJ2-3, with D possibly matching TRBD2 (5 bases). The CDR3 contains 15 residues. V was shortened by 3 bases and J by 2 bases, with 12 bases between the two germline ends. The germline gives CDR1 MRHNA, CDR2 SNTAGT. This CDR3 is CASSEGLADTDTQYF. CDR3 in DNA: TGTGCCAGCAGTGAAGGGCTAGCTGACACAGATACGCAGTATTTT.

This clone was observed a few times. This chain links TRBV5-1 with TRBJ2-1; possible D gene TRBD2, 6 bases. Trimming took 1 base from V and 3 from J, leaving 8 bases between them. Germline V gene sequence: CDR1 SGHRS, CDR2 YFSETQ. CDR3 size: 14 residues. In DNA form, the CDR3 reads TGCGCCAGCAGCTTGACGGGAGACTACAATGAGCAGTTCTTC. Translated: CASSLTGDYNEQFF.

The chain has TRBV28 and TRBJ1-1; D gene uncertain. The germline V gene encodes CDR1 MDHEN and CDR2 SYDVKM. The V end lost 1 base, the J end lost 1 base, and 7 bases lay between the germline ends. CDR3 size: 14 residues. CDR3: CASSLSGWNTEAFF. Here the CDR3 DNA reads TGTGCCAGCAGTTTATCAGGCTGGAACACTGAAGCTTTCTTT.

This clone was found a few times. The chain combines TRBV6-1 with TRBJ1-2; tentatively, D is TRBD1 (5 bases). Trimming left V 0 bases short and J 0 bases short, with 11 bases between. CDR3 length: 16 amino acids. Germline V lookup: CDR1 MNHNS, CDR2 SASEGT. CDR3 nucleotides: TGTGCCAGCAGTGAAGCGGGGGACCAGCCTAACTATGGCTACACCTTC. Its translation: CASSEAGDQPNYGYTF.

The chain carries TRBV28 and TRBJ2-7, with 12 bases fitting TRBD2. After removal of 6 bases from V and 5 bases from J, the junction contained 11 bases not matched to a gene. CDR1 and CDR2 from the germline V gene are MDHEN and SYDVKM. The CDR3 has 16 residues. The CDR3 DNA sequence: TGTGCCAGCAGCATCTCGACTAGCGGGAGATCAAACGAGCAGTACTTC. Amino acids: CASSISTSGRSNEQYF.

This rearrangement joins TRBV5-4 to TRBJ2-7; 14 positions agree with TRBD2. The CDR3 consists of 16 residues. Trimming at V came to 4 bases and at J to 3 bases, leaving 6 bases not matched to a gene. The germline V gene has CDR1 SGHNT and CDR2 YYREEE (reference sequence). Here the CDR3 DNA reads TGTGCCAGCAGCCAAGGACTAGCGGGGGGTAACTACGAGCAGTACTTC. Its translation is CASSQGLAGGNYEQYF. The variable domain in full, with the rest retrieved from reference TRBV5-4 and TRBJ2-7, is ETGVTQSPTHLIKTRGQQVTLRCSSQSGHNTVSWYQQALGQGPQFIFQYYREEENGRGNFPPRFSGLQFPNYSSELNVNALELDDSALYLCASSQGLAGGNYEQYFGPGTRLTVT.

The chain joins TRBV5-1 to TRBJ1-3; the D gene is possibly TRBD1 (6 bases). This CDR3 comprises 15 residues. Germline CDR1 SGHRS, CDR2 YFSETQ. Trimming took off 2 bases at V and 3 bases at J, with 12 bases between the two ends. This CDR3 is CASSFVSGVGNTIYF. The CDR3 DNA follows: TGCGCCAGCAGCTTCGTATCAGGGGTTGGAAACACCATATATTTT. The whole variable domain, filled in from reference TRBV5-1 and TRBJ1-3, reads KAGVTQTPRYLIKTRGQQVTLSCSPISGHRSVSWYQQTPGQGLQFLFEYFSETQRNKGNFPGRFSGRQFSNSRSEMNVSTLELGDSALYLCASSFVSGVGNTIYFGEGSWLTVV.

This clone came up once. The chain joins TRBV29-1 to TRBJ2-1, with TRBD1 identical over 7 bases. Germline values: CDR1 SQVTM, CDR2 ANQGSEA. The CDR3 has 13 residues. J lost 6 bases, V lost 4 bases, and 6 bases had no gene match. The CDR3 region is CSVGQGWVNEQFF. Here the CDR3 DNA reads TGCAGCGTTGGACAGGGATGGGTCAATGAGCAGTTCTTC.

The V and J genes are TRBV6-5 and TRBJ2-7; 9 nucleotides align to TRBD2. Germline V gene sequence: CDR1 MNHEY, CDR2 SVGAGI. This CDR3 has 14 residues. Trimming removed 4 bases from V and 6 bases from J; junction bases left unmatched: 7. This CDR3 is CASSSGTSPSEQYF. CDR3 DNA: TGTGCCAGCAGTTCAGGGACTAGCCCCTCCGAGCAGTACTTC.

The chain recombines TRBV7-2 with TRBJ2-7; 9 nucleotides match TRBD2. Germline lookup yields CDR1 SGHTA and CDR2 FQGNSA. Unmatched junction bases numbered 15, after V lost 5 bases and J lost 7 bases. This CDR3 is 16 amino acids long. CDR3 bases: TGTGCCAGCAGCCCACGATTCGGGACTAGCCCTACGGAGCAGTACTTC. This sequence encodes CASSPRFGTSPTEQYF.

The V call is TRBV7-9, the J call TRBJ2-5, with unresolved D. The CDR3 contains 12 residues. Trimming cost V 0 bases and J 2 bases, with 1 base left between them. The V gene's germline CDR1 is SEHNR and CDR2 FQNEAQ (reference sequence). The CDR3, as DNA: TGTGCCAGCAGCTTAGCACAAGAGACCCAGTACTTC. It encodes CASSLAQETQYF.

The chain is built from TRBV19 and TRBJ2-5; D uncertain. The CDR3 loop spans 14 amino acids. Germline CDR1 LNHDA, CDR2 SQIVND (reference sequence). V lost 7 bases, J lost 5 bases, and 17 bases lay in between. In DNA, the CDR3 is TGTGCCAGTACGAAAACATGGCTAGGGGAGACCCAGTACTTC. Translated: CASTKTWLGETQYF. Full variable domain (outside the CDR3, taken from reference TRBV19 and TRBJ2-5): DGGITQSPKYLFRKEGQNVTLSCEQNLNHDAMYWYRQDPGQGLRLIYYSQIVNDFQKGDIAEGYSVSREKKESFPLTVTSAQKNPTAFYLCASTKTWLGETQYFGPGTRLLVL.